The rows below give T cell receptor beta chains drawn from one sample of a study of T cell responses to AZD1222 COVID-19 vaccine. Profiling relied on immunoSEQ multiplex PCR, and the TCRdb table lists in-frame clones only, not all of them. Of more than 95,000 clones in the sample, just over 90% were seen once. The input for sequencing was peripheral blood, taken on day 0 of AZD1222 vaccination. The receptors shown here come from an adult in good health. Each CDR3 is given with its conserved first and last residue. A D gene is named only where the DNA matches it firmly. For some rows the clone size is stated as once, few or many, or as a class when expanded; others skip it.

. | TRBJ2-7 | TRBV5-1 | . | TGCGCCAGCAGCGACCTCCCCCGGGGAAGGCCCTACGAGCAGTACTTC | CASSDLPRGRPYEQYF
few | TRBJ2-7 | TRBV5-8 | . | TGTGCCAGCAGCAAGACCGGGATTGGATCCTACGAGCAGTACTTC | CASSKTGIGSYEQYF
few | TRBJ2-3 | TRBV27 | . | TGTGCCAGCCTCGGATTCGGAACGAGCACAGATACGCAGTATTTT | CASLGFGTSTDTQYF
. | TRBJ2-1 | TRBV18 | TRBD2 | TGTGCCAGCTCACAGGGACTAGCGACGTCCAATGAGCAGTTCTTC | CASSQGLATSNEQFF
. | TRBJ1-1 | TRBV15 | TRBD1 | TGTGCCACCAGCAGACCCGACAGGGTGAGGACTGAAGCTTTCTTT | CATSRPDRVRTEAFF
. | TRBJ1-5 | TRBV7-6 | . | TGTGCCAGCAGCTTGGACGGGATAGGCAATCAGCCCCAGCATTTT | CASSLDGIGNQPQHF
. | TRBJ2-5 | TRBV12-3/TRBV12-4 | TRBD1 | TGTGCCAGCAGCCCCGACAGGGACGGGACCCAGTACTTC | CASSPDRDGTQYF
. | TRBJ2-7 | TRBV6-1 | TRBD1 | TGTGCCAGCAGTGAATGGGGGACAGACTACGAGCAGTACTTC | CASSEWGTDYEQYF
. | TRBJ1-1 | TRBV4-1 | . | TGCGCCAGCAGCTCGCCCGGCCGGGGCAAAACTGAAGCTTTCTTT | CASSSPGRGKTEAFF
. | TRBJ1-5 | TRBV7-2 | . | TGTGCCAGCAGCTTAGAAGGGTTTCAGCATTTT | CASSLEGFQHF
few | TRBJ1-1 | TRBV3-1/TRBV3-2 | . | TGTGCCAGCAGCCAAGATCGGGGCAGGGTTGAAGCTTTCTTT | CASSQDRGRVEAFF
. | TRBJ2-7 | TRBV19 | . | TGTGCCAGTAGTCCCCGGCCGGACAGTTCCTACGAGCAGTACTTC | CASSPRPDSSYEQYF
. | TRBJ2-1 | TRBV20-1 | TRBD2 | TGCAGTGCTAGTCGACTAGCGGGAGATGGCTCCTACAATGAGCAGTTCTTC | CSASRLAGDGSYNEQFF
. | TRBJ2-7 | TRBV19 | TRBD1 | TGTGCCAGTAGTGGGGACAGGGGTTACGAGCAGTACTTC | CASSGDRGYEQYF
. | TRBJ1-6 | TRBV28 | TRBD1 | TGTGCCAGCAGTTTTTGGGACAGGGGCAGGAGTTACCACTTT | CASSFWDRGRSYHF
few | TRBJ2-1 | TRBV7-2 | . | TGTGCCAGCAGACAACCGGGACGACTCTACAATGAGCAGTTCTTC | CASRQPGRLYNEQFF
. | TRBJ1-6 | TRBV6-2/TRBV6-3 | . | TGTGCCAGCAGTTATGAGGATTCACCCCTCCACTTT | CASSYEDSPLHF
. | TRBJ2-1 | TRBV5-1 | TRBD2 | TGCGCCAGCAGCTTTACTAGCGGGAGTTTCAATGAGCAGTTCTTC | CASSFTSGSFNEQFF
. | TRBJ2-6 | TRBV28 | . | TGTGCCAGCAGTAGGCCAGGGGGAGGGTCTGGGGCCAACGTCCTGACTTTC | CASSRPGGGSGANVLTF
. | TRBJ2-3 | TRBV27 | . | TGTGCCAGCAGCACCTCAGATACGCAGTATTTT | CASSTSDTQYF
. | TRBJ2-3 | TRBV5-1 | TRBD2 | TGCGCCAGCAGCTTGAGCCTAGCGGGAGGGACAGATACGCAGTATTTT | CASSLSLAGGTDTQYF
. | TRBJ1-1 | TRBV19 | . | TGTGCCAGTAGTAATTTCTTACGAACTGAAGCTTTCTTT | CASSNFLRTEAFF
few | TRBJ2-7 | TRBV7-8 | . | TGTGCCAGCAGCTTAGCTTGGGACCGAGCCTACGAGCAGTACTTC | CASSLAWDRAYEQYF
once | TRBJ2-2 | TRBV4-1 | . | TGCGCCAGCAGCGTTAAACAGAACACCGGGGAGCTGTTTTTT | CASSVKQNTGELFF
. | TRBJ1-1 | TRBV28 | . | TGTGCCAGCCTACAGGGAGTCAGCACTGAAGCTTTCTTT | CASLQGVSTEAFF
. | TRBJ2-5 | TRBV6-2/TRBV6-3 | . | TGTGCCAGCAGTTCGCTCGGGCGCTCTCAAGAGACCCAGTACTTC | CASSSLGRSQETQYF